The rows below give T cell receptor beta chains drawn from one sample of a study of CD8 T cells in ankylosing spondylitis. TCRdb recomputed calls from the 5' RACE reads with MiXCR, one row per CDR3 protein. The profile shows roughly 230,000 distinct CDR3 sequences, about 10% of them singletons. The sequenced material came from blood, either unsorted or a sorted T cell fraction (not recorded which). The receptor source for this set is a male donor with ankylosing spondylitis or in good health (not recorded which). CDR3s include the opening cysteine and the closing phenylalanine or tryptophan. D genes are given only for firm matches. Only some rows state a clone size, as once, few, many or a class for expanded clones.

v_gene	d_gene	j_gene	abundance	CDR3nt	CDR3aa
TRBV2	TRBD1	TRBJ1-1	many	TGTGCCAGCAGTGATCCATCGACAGGGGGTTACACTGAAGCTTTCTTT	CASSDPSTGGYTEAFF
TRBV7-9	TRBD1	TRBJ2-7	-	TGTGCCAGCAGCTCTCCGACAGGGCCGTACGAGCAGTACTTC	CASSSPTGPYEQYF
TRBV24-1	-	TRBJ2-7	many	TGTGCCACCAGTGACGGGACCGAGCAGTACTTC	CATSDGTEQYF
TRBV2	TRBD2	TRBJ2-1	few	TGTGCCAGCAGCGCCGACGGGGGGGCCAACTTGAATGAGCAGTTCTTC	CASSADGGANLNEQFF
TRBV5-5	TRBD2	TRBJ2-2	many	TGTGCCAGCACCCTCCCGGCTAGCGGGAACACCGGGGAGCTGTTTTTT	CASTLPASGNTGELFF
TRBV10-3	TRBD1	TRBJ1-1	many	TGTGCCATCAGGGGGACAGGGGGAGGCACTGAAGCTTTCTTT	CAIRGTGGGTEAFF
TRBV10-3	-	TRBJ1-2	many	TGTGCCATCAGGACAGGATCCCCAAACTATGGCTACACCTTC	CAIRTGSPNYGYTF
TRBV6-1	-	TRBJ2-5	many	TGTGCCAGCATCGCTCTTGGGACCGGTGGGGAGACCCAGTACTTC	CASIALGTGGETQYF
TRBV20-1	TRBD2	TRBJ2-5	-	TGCAGTGCTGTCCGGGGGGGGCCCAAAGAGACCCAGTACTTC	CSAVRGGPKETQYF
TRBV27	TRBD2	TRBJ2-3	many	TGTGCCAGCAGTTTAAGCGGACTAGCGGGAGGGTTAGATACGCAGTATTTT	CASSLSGLAGGLDTQYF
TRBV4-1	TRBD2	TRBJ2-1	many	TGCGCCAGCAGCCAAGTCCCCATACTAGCGGGAGAGTATGTTGAGCAGTTCTTC	CASSQVPILAGEYVEQFF
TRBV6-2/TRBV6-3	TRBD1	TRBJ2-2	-	TGTGCCAGCAGTTCCTCGGGACAGGGCGCCGGGGAGCTGTTTTTT	CASSSSGQGAGELFF
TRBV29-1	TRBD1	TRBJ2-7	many	TGCAGCGTCCAACAGGGGCTATACGAGCAGTACTTC	CSVQQGLYEQYF
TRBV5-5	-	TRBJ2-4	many	TGTGCCAGCAGCGAAGGGGAAAGGGTAGCCAAAAACATTCAGTACTTC	CASSEGERVAKNIQYF
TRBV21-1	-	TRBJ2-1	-	TGTGCCAGCAGCACCGGGGGGGGATGGAGCAATGAGCAGTTCTTC	CASSTGGGWSNEQFF
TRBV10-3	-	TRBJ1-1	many	TGTGCCATCACCGACGCGACGAACACTGAAGCTTTCTTT	CAITDATNTEAFF
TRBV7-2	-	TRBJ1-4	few	TGTGCCAGCAGCTTAGTTTACGGGGAAAAACTGTTTTTT	CASSLVYGEKLFF
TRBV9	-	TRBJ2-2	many	TGTGCCAGCAGCCCGACTGGGGTTTTTGCCGGGGAGCTGTTTTTT	CASSPTGVFAGELFF
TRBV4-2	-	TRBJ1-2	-	TGTGCCAGCAGCCCCAGTGGGGAAGCTAACTATGGCTACACCTTC	CASSPSGEANYGYTF
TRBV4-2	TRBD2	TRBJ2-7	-	TGTGCCGGCAGCCAAACGCGGGAGAAGGGGTACTTC	CAGSQTREKGYF
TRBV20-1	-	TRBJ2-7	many	TGCAGTGCCAACAGGCTCCCCTACGAGCAGTACTTC	CSANRLPYEQYF
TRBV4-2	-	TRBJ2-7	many	TGTGCCAGCAGCCCGACCCGGACTACCTCCTACGAGCAGTACTTC	CASSPTRTTSYEQYF
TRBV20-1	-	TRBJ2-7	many	TGCAGTGCTAGACGGCTCCCCCAAGGCGAGCAGTACTTC	CSARRLPQGEQYF
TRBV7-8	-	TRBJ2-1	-	TGTGCCAGCAGCCATAGATGGCAGAGCTCCTACAATGAGCAGTTCTTC	CASSHRWQSSYNEQFF
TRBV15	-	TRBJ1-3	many	TGTGCCACCAGCAGAGGTAGACAGGACGGAAACACCATATATTTT	CATSRGRQDGNTIYF
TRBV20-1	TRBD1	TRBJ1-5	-	TGCAGTGCTAGACTGAGACCCGACAGGGGGGGTCAGCCCCAGCATTTT	CSARLRPDRGGQPQHF
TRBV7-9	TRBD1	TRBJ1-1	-	TGTGCCAGGAGCCTAGGGACAGGCGATCTCGCTGAAGCTTTCTTT	CARSLGTGDLAEAFF
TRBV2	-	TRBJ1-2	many	TGTGCCAGCAGCCTATCAGGGGTTAACTATGGCTACACCTTC	CASSLSGVNYGYTF
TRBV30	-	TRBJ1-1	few	TGTGCCTGGGGAATGGACAGCCCGAACACTGAAGCTTTCTTT	CAWGMDSPNTEAFF
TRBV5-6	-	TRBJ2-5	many	TGTGCCAGCAGCTTGGAAGGGCCGGGGGAGACCCAGTACTTC	CASSLEGPGETQYF
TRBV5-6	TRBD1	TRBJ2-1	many	TGTGCCAGCAGCACTACCGGGACAGGGTTGTACAATGAGCAGTTCTTC	CASSTTGTGLYNEQFF
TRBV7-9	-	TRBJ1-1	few	TGTGCCAGCAGCTTGTCGGCCTGGGGGGCGATTGACACTGAAGCTTTCTTT	CASSLSAWGAIDTEAFF
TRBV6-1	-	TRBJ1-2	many	TGTGCCAGCAGTGAGGCTTCTTATGGCTACACCTTC	CASSEASYGYTF
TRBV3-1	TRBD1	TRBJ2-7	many	TGTGCCAGCAGCATCGACAGGGGAAACGAGCAGTACTTC	CASSIDRGNEQYF
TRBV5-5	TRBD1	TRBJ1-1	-	TGTGCCAGCAGTCCCGGGACAGGGTCTCGAGAAGCTTTCTTT	CASSPGTGSREAFF
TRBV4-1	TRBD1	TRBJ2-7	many	TGCGCCAGCAGCCAAGACGGACAGGAGCCCTACGAGCAGTACTTC	CASSQDGQEPYEQYF
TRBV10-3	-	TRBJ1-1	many	TGTGCCATCAAGGGCAGGGCGAACACTGAAGCTTTCTTT	CAIKGRANTEAFF
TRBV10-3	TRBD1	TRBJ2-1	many	TGTGCCATCTCCGGACAGGTCAATGAGCAGTTCTTC	CAISGQVNEQFF
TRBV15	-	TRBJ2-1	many	TGTGCCACCAGCAGAAAATCAAGCGACTCCTACAATGAGCAGTTCTTC	CATSRKSSDSYNEQFF
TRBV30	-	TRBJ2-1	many	TGTGCCTGGATGGCTTTAAATTCCTACAATGAGCAGTTCTTC	CAWMALNSYNEQFF
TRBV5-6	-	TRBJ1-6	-	TGTGCCAGCAGCATCCGACACCTCATTTCACCCCTCCACTTT	CASSIRHLISPLHF
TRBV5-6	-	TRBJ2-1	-	TGTGCCAGCAGCCTTATAGCGGACAACTGGGGTGAGCAGTTCTTC	CASSLIADNWGEQFF
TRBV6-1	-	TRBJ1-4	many	TGTGCCAGCAGGGCCGACAGTTGGGGGAGGGAAAAACTGTTTTTT	CASRADSWGREKLFF
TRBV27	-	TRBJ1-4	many	TGTGCCAGCAGTCGCCGGGGGCTGTCTAATGAAAAACTGTTTTTT	CASSRRGLSNEKLFF
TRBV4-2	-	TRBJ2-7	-	TGTGCCAGCAGCCAAGATGGAGAACACTGCGAGCAGTACTTC	CASSQDGEHCEQYF
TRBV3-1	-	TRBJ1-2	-	TGTGCCAGCAGCCAAAGGGATGTTAACTATGGAGGCTACACCTTC	CASSQRDVNYGGYTF
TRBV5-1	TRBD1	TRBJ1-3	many	TGCGCCAGCAGCTTGGACGGGACAGGGGGTCGATCTGGAAACACCATATATTTT	CASSLDGTGGRSGNTIYF
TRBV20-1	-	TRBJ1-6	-	TGCAGTGCTAGGGGGACCGCAAGCTCCTATAATTCACCCCTCCACTTT	CSARGTASSYNSPLHF
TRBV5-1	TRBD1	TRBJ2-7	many	TGCGCCAGCAGCCCTGGGACAGGGTCCTACGAGCAGTACTTC	CASSPGTGSYEQYF